This TCR beta chain was documented in a study of blood T cell repertoires in COVID-19. Overall study: Material from acute and convalescent COVID-19 was sourced from the United States, Italy and Spain. T cells, B-cell-depleted T cells, or PBMCs supplied cDNA or gDNA.

Original methodology: Researchers report that nucleated cell counts were estimated from reference gene primer amplification. Only in-frame clones appear in the TCRdb table, and some are missing; sequencing was by immunoSEQ multiplex PCR. V, J and clone size reflect that table, while D and trimming were determined from the DNA. The table includes about 80,000 clones, around 88% detected once. Trimming pared 2 bases from V and 8 bases from J, leaving 12 bases between. The germline CDR1 and CDR2 sequences are MDHEN and SYDVKM. This CDR3 spans 13 amino acids. The TCR originated in a woman older than 75 with acute or convalescent COVID-19. Sequencing input: peripheral blood. This sequence joins TRBV28 and TRBJ2-5; tentative D call: TRBD1 (5 bases). CDR3 in DNA: TGTGCCAGCAGTTTAGGGGCTCCACGAACCCAGTACTTC. This translates into CASSLGAPRTQYF.